This TCR beta chain was captured by sequencing in a study of T cells in Graves' hyperthyroidism and ophthalmopathy. Study-level information: The initial diagnosis was the point when peripheral blood was collected, ahead of any treatment.

Patients having uncontrolled infection, another autoimmune disease, pregnancy or lactation were not included. The CDR3 consists of 16 residues. Trimming cost V 1 base and J 2 bases; bases outside gene matches: 6. The V gene's germline CDR1 is MNHEY and CDR2 SVGEGT. In its sample, this clonotype was seen a few times. The CDR3 regions of TCR beta were amplified from RNA transcripts. TCR CDR3 regions were first amplified by RT-PCR with HTBI primers. TCRdb re-analysed the multiplex PCR reads in MiXCR, keeping a single row per CDR3 protein. This sample has hundreds of thousands of distinct CDR3 sequences, with around 15% found just once.

Sequencing was performed on blood. This clonotype was obtained from a woman aged 40 to 49 with Graves' ophthalmopathy. The genes are TRBV6-2 or TRBV6-3 and TRBJ2-5; 8 bases are shared with TRBD1. DNA of the CDR3: TGTGCCAGCAGTTACTGGGGGACAGGCCCTCAAGAGACCCAGTACTTC. Its protein is CASSYWGTGPQETQYF.